These 22 T cell receptor beta chains were all obtained from the same sample, sequenced in a study of cytomegalovirus exposure and HLA in healthy donors. Amplification used 60 Vbeta primers and 13 Jbeta primers. Sequencing was performed with immunoSEQ multiplex PCR; in TCRdb, only in-frame clones are kept and a portion is missing. Among 150,000 to 200,000 clones listed, 70% to 80% were seen once. Sequenced material: PBMCs. The receptors were gathered from a woman in her forties or fifties in good health and CMV-seronegative.

The genes are TRBV7-2 and TRBJ2-5, with 9 bases lining up with TRBD2. Per germline, CDR1 SGHTA and CDR2 FQGNSA. This CDR3 has 16 amino acids. After removal of 5 bases from V and 5 bases from J, the junction contained 12 bases not matched to a gene. The CDR3 sequence is CASSIVGGRAHETQYF. CDR3 sequence (DNA): TGTGCCAGCAGCATCGTTGGCGGGAGGGCCCATGAGACCCAGTACTTC. Together with reference TRBV7-2 and TRBJ2-5, the CDR3 gives the full variable domain: GAGVSQSPSNKVTEKGKDVELRCDPISGHTALYWYRQSLGQGLEFLIYFQGNSAPDKSGLPSDRFSAERTGGSVSTLTIQRTQQEDSAVYLCASSIVGGRAHETQYFGPGTRLLVL.

The chain uses TRBV7-3 and TRBJ1-2; 7 bases are shared with TRBD1. Germline V gene data show CDR1 as SGHTA and CDR2 as FQGTGA. V was clipped by 2 bases and J by 4 bases; unmatched bases: 7. The CDR3 loop spans 15 amino acids. DNA of the CDR3: TGTGCCAGCAGCTTAGGAGGGGGCGTTAGCTATGGCTACACCTTC. This gives the protein CASSLGGGVSYGYTF.

The genes are TRBV5-1 and TRBJ2-2; 7 positions agree with TRBD1. Per the germline V gene, CDR1 is SGHRS and CDR2 is YFSETQ. Losses at the gene ends were 0 bases for V and 5 bases for J; bases not matched to a gene: 4. This CDR3 is built from 15 residues. The CDR3 sequence is CASSLVTGKTGELFF. The CDR3 DNA sequence: TGCGCCAGCAGCTTGGTGACAGGGAAGACCGGGGAGCTGTTTTTT.

V is TRBV6-4 and J is TRBJ1-1; D remains unclear. Germline CDR1 MRHNA, CDR2 SNTAGT. Trimming removed 6 bases at V and 1 base at J, with 9 bases between. CDR3 length: 13 residues. CDR3 region: CASSPGENTEAFF. In nucleotides, the CDR3 is TGTGCCAGCAGCCCAGGTGAGAACACTGAAGCTTTCTTT.

A note on this clone: At one of its ends the junction is not consistent with the germline gene, which may arise from a read error. The chain couples TRBV7-9 to TRBJ2-1; 10 nucleotides align to TRBD2. From germline, CDR1 is SEHNR and CDR2 FQNEAQ (reference sequence). The CDR3 has 19 amino acids. This CDR3 is CSSSLAPVSGRAGGNEQFF. As DNA, the CDR3 is TGTTCCAGCAGCTTAGCCCCCGTGAGCGGGAGGGCCGGGGGGAATGAGCAGTTCTTC.

The chain combines TRBV6-1 with TRBJ1-1; 8 nucleotides align to TRBD1. This CDR3 has 13 residues. Per the germline V gene, CDR1 is MNHNS and CDR2 is SASEGT. J was trimmed by 3 bases and V by 6 bases; bases with no gene match: 3. CDR3 amino acids: CASRHRGDTEAFF. DNA for the CDR3: TGTGCCAGCAGGCACAGGGGGGACACTGAAGCTTTCTTT.

The CDR3 loop is CASSLGAGTLNYGYTF. The CDR3 DNA sequence: TGTGCCAGCAGCTTAGGTGCGGGAACGTTGAACTATGGCTACACCTTC. This rearrangement joins TRBV7-9 to TRBJ1-2; D gene uncertain. Germline CDR1 is SEHNR and CDR2 is FQNEAQ (reference sequence). This CDR3 comprises 16 residues. V was clipped by 1 base and J by 2 bases, with 14 bases between them.

In this sample, this clone turned up a few times. Other DNA sequences of this sample code for an identical CDR3. This chain joins TRBV18 and TRBJ1-1; 7 bases agree with TRBD1. Per the germline V gene, CDR1 is KGHSH and CDR2 is LQKENI. The trim removed 3 bases at V and 1 base at J, leaving 2 bases unmatched. CDR3 length equals 14 residues. The CDR3 coding sequence is TGTGCCAGCTCACCGGGACAGCAGAACACTGAAGCTTTCTTT. It translates to CASSPGQQNTEAFF.

The chain employs TRBV10-3 and TRBJ2-7, with 7 nucleotides matching TRBD1. The CDR3 loop spans 13 amino acids. Per the germline V gene, CDR1 is ENHRY and CDR2 is SYGVKD. Losses at the gene ends were 6 bases for V and 4 bases for J; bases not matched to a gene: 6. The DNA for the CDR3 is TGTGCCATCAGCGGGACAGATGTTTACGAGCAGTACTTC. Its translation is CAISGTDVYEQYF.

This rearrangement joins TRBV5-6 to TRBJ1-2; D possibly corresponds to TRBD1 (6 bases). V was trimmed by 1 base and J by 1 base, leaving 8 bases between them. The germline CDR1 and CDR2 sequences are SGHDT and YYEEEE. The CDR3 sequence is 14 residues long. Here the CDR3 reads CASSLLDSNYGYTF. The DNA for the CDR3 is TGTGCCAGCAGCTTGTTGGACAGTAACTATGGCTACACCTTC.

The DNA for the CDR3 is TGTGCCAGCAGCCCCGACAGGGATAGCTCTGGAAACACCATATATTTT. Its translation is CASSPDRDSSGNTIYF. V and J are TRBV7-2 and TRBJ1-3; 7 bases map to TRBD1. There are 16 residues in the CDR3. Trimming removed 5 bases from V and 0 bases from J; junction bases left unmatched: 7. CDR1 and CDR2 from the germline V gene are SGHTA and FQGNSA.

DNA of the CDR3: TGTGCCAGCAGCTTATTGGTCAGGGGACCACTTACCGGTTACAATGAGCAGTTCTTC. Translating it yields CASSLLVRGPLTGYNEQFF. The chain joins TRBV7-8 to TRBJ2-1; a weak D match, TRBD1 (6 bases). Per germline, CDR1 SGHVS and CDR2 FQNEAQ. V lost 2 bases to trimming and J lost 4 bases, with 24 bases between them. This CDR3 is built from 19 residues.

CDR3 in DNA: TGTGCCACGCAGTGGGGACGGGACAAAGCTAACTATGGCTACACCTTC. As protein: CATQWGRDKANYGYTF. The chain joins TRBV6-6 to TRBJ1-2; D is possibly TRBD1 (6 bases). This CDR3 contains 16 residues. Germline CDR1 is MNHNY and CDR2 is SVGAGI (reference sequence). V lost 10 bases and J lost 0, with 21 bases in between.

The rearrangement joins TRBV7-9 to TRBJ1-2, with 9 nucleotides matching TRBD1. This CDR3 is 16 amino acids long. Trimming at V came to 5 bases and at J to 3 bases, leaving 10 bases not matched to a gene. CDR1 is SEHNR, CDR2 FQNEAQ, per germline (reference sequence). CDR3 nucleotides: TGTGCCAGCAGCCTATCCCGACAGGGGGGGGACTATGGCTACACCTTC. It yields the protein CASSLSRQGGDYGYTF. The full variable domain, with the rest looked up from reference TRBV7-9 and TRBJ1-2, is DTGVSQNPRHKITKRGQNVTFRCDPISEHNRLYWYRQTLGQGPEFLTYFQNEAQLEKSRLLSDRFSAERPKGSFSTLEIQRTEQGDSAMYLCASSLSRQGGDYGYTFGSGTRLTVV.

The V call is TRBV9, the J call TRBJ2-5; no clear D. The CDR3 covers 11 residues. Germline CDR1 is SGDLS and CDR2 is YYNGEE. The germline V and J ends were trimmed by 4 bases and 5 bases, with 6 bases remaining between them. As DNA, the CDR3 is TGTGCCAGCAGCATCGGGGAGACCCAGTACTTC. Translated, it gives CASSIGETQYF.

The V call is TRBV19, the J call TRBJ2-1; 11 bases align to TRBD2. This CDR3 has 14 residues. With 8 bases clipped from V and 9 bases from J, the junction kept 9 bases outside the gene matches. CDR1 and CDR2 (germline): LNHDA, SQIVND (reference sequence). The CDR3: CASSLAGGWGEQFF. Here the CDR3 DNA reads TGTGCCAGTTCCCTAGCGGGGGGATGGGGTGAGCAGTTCTTC. Together with reference TRBV19 and TRBJ2-1, the CDR3 gives the full variable domain: DGGITQSPKYLFRKEGQNVTLSCEQNLNHDAMYWYRQDPGQGLRLIYYSQIVNDFQKGDIAEGYSVSREKKESFPLTVTSAQKNPTAFYLCASSLAGGWGEQFFGPGTRLTVL.

The chain links TRBV5-4 to TRBJ1-4; 7 nucleotides agree with TRBD1. V shed 4 bases, J shed 7 bases, and the junction held 10 bases outside the gene matches. The CDR3 runs to 15 residues. The V gene's germline CDR1 is SGHNT and CDR2 YYREEE (reference sequence). The CDR3 DNA is TGTGCCAGCAGCGAAGGGACAGCTGGGGGTGAAAAACTGTTTTTT. It specifies CASSEGTAGGEKLFF.

The chain carries TRBV10-3 and TRBJ2-1, with unresolved D. V was clipped by 3 bases and J by 6 bases, with 6 bases between them. The CDR3 extends over 12 amino acids. Germline-derived CDR1 and CDR2 are ENHRY and SYGVKD. The CDR3 sequence: CAISDLINEQFF. CDR3 in DNA: TGTGCCATCAGTGATTTAATCAATGAGCAGTTCTTC.

This clone came up a few times. This chain joins TRBV4-3 and TRBJ2-3; 8 nucleotides line up with TRBD2. This CDR3 has 18 residues. Germline values: CDR1 LGHNA, CDR2 YSLEER. V lost 2 bases to trimming and J lost 2 bases; unmatched junction nucleotides: 12. The CDR3 DNA is TGCGCCAGCAGCCAACTGTCCCCTACTAGCGGTGCCACAGATACGCAGTATTTT. This translates into CASSQLSPTSGATDTQYF.

This clone was seen a handful of times. This chain links TRBV6-1 with TRBJ1-4, with D unclear. This CDR3 is 14 amino acids long. V lost 10 bases, J lost 0 bases, and 12 bases lay in between. Looked up from germline, CDR1 is MNHNS and CDR2 is SASEGT. The CDR3 nucleotides read TGTGCCACCACCCCAACAACAACTAATGAAAAACTGTTTTTT. Amino acids: CATTPTTTNEKLFF.

The chain has TRBV7-9 and TRBJ2-3; D perhaps matches TRBD2 (5 bases). Trimming cost V 1 base and J 2 bases, with 16 bases left between them. CDR3 length: 17 residues. Germline V gene lookup returns CDR1 SEHNR and CDR2 FQNEAQ (reference sequence). CDR3 sequence reads: CASSLELAGGYTDTQYF. CDR3 coding DNA: TGTGCCAGCAGCTTAGAGTTGGCCGGAGGATACACAGATACGCAGTATTTT.

Only one count was recorded for this clone. The rearrangement links TRBV30 to TRBJ2-5, with 13 bases identical to TRBD2. CDR3 size: 15 residues. Germline V gives CDR1 GTSNPN, CDR2 SVGIG (reference sequence). V was clipped by 5 bases and J by 4 bases; unmatched bases: 7. For the CDR3, the DNA is TGTGCCTGGGCCCCGGGACTAGCGGGACGAGAGACCCAGTACTTC. Translated: CAWAPGLAGRETQYF.